One sample yielded the 25 T cell receptor beta chains listed below, sequenced in a study of cytomegalovirus exposure and HLA in healthy donors. Researchers ran the PCR with 60 Vbeta and 13 Jbeta primers. TCRdb's table, derived via immunoSEQ multiplex PCR, lists solely in-frame clones and lacks some. The data show hundreds of thousands of clones, with approximately 78% seen just once and approximately 0.47% held by the top ten. The sample taken for sequencing was PBMCs. These receptors originate from a boy between 10 and 17 years old in good health and CMV-seronegative.

The CDR3 sequence: CASSADRVIRGTEAFF. CDR3 sequence (DNA): TGTGCCAGCAGTGCCGACAGGGTGATAAGGGGCACTGAAGCTTTCTTT. This chain joins TRBV2 and TRBJ1-1; 7 nucleotides align to TRBD1. Germline V gives CDR1 SNHLY, CDR2 FYNNEI. The V and J ends lost 4 bases and 4 bases, in that order; junction bases with no gene match: 12. CDR3 length: 16 amino acids.

The rearrangement joins TRBV11-2 to TRBJ1-1, with 7 bases fitting TRBD1. The V segment lost 5 bases and the J segment 0 bases; nucleotides outside the gene matches: 9. The germline CDR1 and CDR2 sequences are SGHAT and FQNNGV. This CDR3 has 16 amino acids. CDR3: CASSPGGPNMNTEAFF. CDR3 DNA: TGTGCCAGCAGCCCAGGGGGGCCTAATATGAACACTGAAGCTTTCTTT.

The table lists this clone with a few counts. V usage is TRBV6-6 and J usage is TRBJ2-5; 7 nucleotides line up with TRBD1. The CDR3 length is 15 residues. CDR1 and CDR2 (germline): MNHNY, SVGAGI (reference sequence). V trimming: 2 bases; J trimming: 5 bases; junction bases outside the gene matches: 8. This chain's CDR3 is CASSYPDRERETQYF. The CDR3 region has the DNA TGTGCCAGCAGTTACCCCGACAGGGAGAGGGAGACCCAGTACTTC.

CDR3 protein: CASSARGGRAFF. The CDR3 DNA reads as TGTGCCAGCAGCGCCCGGGGAGGGAGAGCTTTCTTT. The rearrangement uses TRBV9 and TRBJ1-1; D gene unclear. CDR3 length: 12 residues. Germline lookup yields CDR1 SGDLS and CDR2 YYNGEE. The germline V and J ends were trimmed by 3 bases and 10 bases, with 13 bases remaining between them.

About this clone: One end of the junction does not line up with germline, which may come from a read error. The J gene is TRBJ1-1, the V gene TRBV7-9; D may be TRBD1 (6 bases). This CDR3 is 16 amino acids long. Per the germline V gene, CDR1 is SEHNR and CDR2 is FQNEAQ (reference sequence). The CDR3 spells CSSSLYRDGPNTEAFF. The CDR3 region has the DNA TGTTCCAGCAGCCTCTACAGGGACGGGCCGAACACTGAAGCTTTCTTT.

The chain couples TRBV19 to TRBJ2-5; 9 bases agree with TRBD1. The trim removed 2 bases at V and 6 bases at J, leaving 10 bases unmatched. The CDR3 sequence is 16 residues long. CDR1 LNHDA and CDR2 SQIVND come from the germline V gene (reference sequence). The CDR3 loop is CASSILPGQGVKTQYF. CDR3 nucleotide sequence: TGTGCCAGTAGTATACTTCCGGGACAGGGAGTGAAGACCCAGTACTTC.

This chain uses TRBV6-5 with TRBJ1-2; 10 bases fit TRBD1. CDR1 is MNHEY, CDR2 SVGAGI, per germline. V was pared by 8 bases and J by 7 bases, with 10 bases of the junction left unmatched. The CDR3 is 14 residues long. CDR3 nucleotides: TGTGCCAGCCACCGGGACAGGGGTGCGTTTGGCTACACCTTC. It encodes CASHRDRGAFGYTF.

The J gene is TRBJ1-1, the V gene TRBV20-1; D remains ambiguous. Between the trimmed V and J ends, which lost 5 bases and 2 bases, there was a span of 6 bases. The germline V gene encodes CDR1 DFQATT and CDR2 SNEGSKA (reference sequence). CDR3 length: 11 residues. The CDR3 coding sequence is TGCAGTGCTTCACTAAACACTGAAGCTTTCTTT. Residues: CSASLNTEAFF.

V usage is TRBV25-1 and J usage is TRBJ1-1; TRBD1 might be the D (6 bases). This CDR3 is 13 amino acids long. Germline loops: CDR1 MGHDK, CDR2 SYGVNS. V lost 6 bases and J lost 1, with 9 bases in between. CDR3 in amino acids: CASSRTANTEAFF. The DNA for the CDR3 is TGTGCCAGCAGCAGGACAGCGAACACTGAAGCTTTCTTT.

The table lists this clone with a few counts. This chain joins TRBV30 and TRBJ2-4; 9 bases match TRBD2. V trimming: 0 bases; J trimming: 0 bases; junction bases outside the gene matches: 9. Germline V gene data show CDR1 as GTSNPN and CDR2 as SVGIG (reference sequence). The CDR3 runs to 18 residues. This CDR3 is CAWSVFAGGRLAKNIQYF. The CDR3 DNA reads as TGTGCCTGGAGTGTATTCGCGGGAGGGAGATTAGCCAAAAACATTCAGTACTTC.

This chain uses TRBV19 with TRBJ2-3, with TRBD1 identical over 10 bases. CDR3 length: 14 residues. V lost 2 bases, J lost 9 bases, and 5 bases stayed unmatched. From germline, CDR1 is LNHDA and CDR2 SQIVND (reference sequence). This CDR3 reads CASSIWLGQGTQYF. The CDR3, as DNA: TGTGCCAGTAGTATATGGCTGGGACAGGGGACGCAGTATTTT.

CDR3 region: CSVEGPGDTEAFF. The CDR3 DNA reads TGCAGCGTTGAAGGTCCGGGAGACACTGAAGCTTTCTTT. The chain recombines TRBV29-1 with TRBJ1-1; D is ambiguous. Germline loops: CDR1 SQVTM, CDR2 ANQGSEA. Trimming pared 1 base from V and 3 bases from J, leaving 9 bases between. The CDR3 sequence is 13 residues long.

The genes are TRBV6-5 and TRBJ2-2, with 8 nucleotides matching TRBD2. V was pared by 5 bases and J by 4 bases, with 6 bases of the junction left unmatched. The germline V gene encodes CDR1 MNHEY and CDR2 SVGAGI. This CDR3 has 15 amino acids. CDR3 nucleotide sequence: TGTGCCAGCAGTCCGGGGCGGGGGGTCACCGGGGAGCTGTTTTTT. This translates into CASSPGRGVTGELFF.

The chain recombines TRBV5-1 with TRBJ1-2; 7 bases are shared with TRBD1. Germline V gene data show CDR1 as SGHRS and CDR2 as YFSETQ. The CDR3 is made up of 14 amino acids. The V and J ends lost 0 bases and 3 bases, in that order; junction bases with no gene match: 2. The CDR3: CASSLEGADYGYTF. DNA for the CDR3: TGCGCCAGCAGCTTGGAGGGGGCAGACTATGGCTACACCTTC. Complete variable domain (other parts from reference TRBV5-1 and TRBJ1-2): KAGVTQTPRYLIKTRGQQVTLSCSPISGHRSVSWYQQTPGQGLQFLFEYFSETQRNKGNFPGRFSGRQFSNSRSEMNVSTLELGDSALYLCASSLEGADYGYTFGSGTRLTVV.

The CDR3 is CASSTLYAGESTDTQYF. The CDR3 coding sequence is TGTGCCAGCAGCACCCTGTACGCCGGGGAGAGCACAGATACGCAGTATTTT. This chain connects TRBV27 to TRBJ2-3, with D tentatively TRBD2 (5 bases). The CDR3 contains 17 residues. Germline values: CDR1 MNHEY, CDR2 SMNVEV (reference sequence). Trimming cost V 6 bases and J 0 bases, with 19 bases left between them.

The V gene is TRBV13, the J gene TRBJ2-7; no firm D call. CDR3 length equals 13 residues. Germline assignment: CDR1 PRHDT and CDR2 FYEKMQ (reference sequence). V lost 5 bases, J lost 9 bases, and 17 bases lay in between. CDR3 sequence reads: CASSPAGEVGQYF. The CDR3 DNA sequence: TGTGCCAGCAGCCCCGCCGGTGAGGTGGGGCAGTACTTC. Combining the CDR3 with reference TRBV13 and TRBJ2-7 gives the whole variable domain AAGVIQSPRHLIKEKRETATLKCYPIPRHDTVYWYQQGPGQDPQFLISFYEKMQSDKGSIPDRFSAQQFSDYHSELNMSSLELGDSALYFCASSPAGEVGQYFGPGTRLTVT.

The rearrangement links TRBV11-3 to TRBJ2-7; the D gene is possibly TRBD1 (6 bases). This CDR3 contains 14 residues. Germline loops: CDR1 SGHNT, CDR2 YENEEA. V shed 3 bases and J shed 5 bases, with 14 bases lying between them. CDR3 region: CASSFGQPRNEQYF. CDR3 nucleotides: TGTGCCAGCAGCTTTGGACAGCCTCGGAACGAGCAGTACTTC. Full variable domain (rest looked up from reference TRBV11-3 and TRBJ2-7): EAGVVQSPRYKIIEKKQPVAFWCNPISGHNTLYWYLQNLGQGPELLIRYENEEAVDDSQLPKDRFSAERLKGVDSTLKIQPAELGDSAVYLCASSFGQPRNEQYFGPGTRLTVT.

The rearrangement joins TRBV6-5 to TRBJ2-1; 10 positions agree with TRBD2. Germline-derived CDR1 and CDR2 are MNHEY and SVGAGI. With 4 bases clipped from V and 4 bases from J, the junction kept 4 bases outside the gene matches. CDR3 length: 15 residues. The CDR3 spells CASSSLAGGYNEQFF. In DNA, the CDR3 is TGTGCCAGCAGTTCCTTAGCGGGGGGATACAATGAGCAGTTCTTC.

This sequence joins TRBV5-1 and TRBJ1-1, with a weak D call TRBD1 (6 bases). CDR1 SGHRS and CDR2 YFSETQ come from the germline V gene. V lost 5 bases, J lost 2 bases, and 13 bases lay in between. CDR3 length: 14 residues. CDR3 sequence reads: CASSLIGGNTEAFF. The CDR3 bases are TGCGCCAGCAGTCTCATAGGGGGTAACACTGAAGCTTTCTTT.

J is TRBJ1-4 and V is TRBV5-4, with 10 nucleotides matching TRBD1. J was trimmed by 8 bases and V by 5 bases; bases with no gene match: 9. Germline loops: CDR1 SGHNT, CDR2 YYREEE (reference sequence). The CDR3 is 15 residues long. The CDR3 protein is CASRDRDRGGEKLFF. The CDR3 coding sequence is TGTGCCAGCAGGGACCGGGACAGGGGAGGCGAAAAACTGTTTTTT.

The rearrangement links TRBV2 to TRBJ2-2, with D perhaps matching TRBD1 (6 bases). The CDR3 consists of 16 residues. V was clipped by 6 bases and J by 4 bases, with 18 bases between them. CDR1 and CDR2 from the germline V gene are SNHLY and FYNNEI. In nucleotides, the CDR3 is TGTGCCAGCAGCCCGACCGGGACAATGACCACCGGGGAGCTGTTTTTT. Translating it yields CASSPTGTMTTGELFF.

The chain links TRBV20-1 to TRBJ1-1, with 8 bases matching TRBD1. V dropped 5 bases and J dropped 11; count of bases not matched to a gene: 7. The germline CDR1 and CDR2 sequences are DFQATT and SNEGSKA (reference sequence). This CDR3 has 11 residues. The CDR3 DNA follows: TGCAGTGCTTCGACAGGGGTAAGGGCTTTCTTT. It is translated as CSASTGVRAFF.

The V gene is TRBV5-1, the J gene TRBJ2-5; tentative D call: TRBD1 (5 bases). Germline V gene sequence: CDR1 SGHRS, CDR2 YFSETQ. Trimming left V 4 bases short and J 5 bases short, with 12 bases between. The CDR3 is 13 residues long. CDR3 bases: TGCGCCAGCAGCCAAGGGGTTAGTGAGACCCAGTACTTC. Protein product: CASSQGVSETQYF.

The chain links TRBV19 to TRBJ1-5; D is uncertain. This CDR3 region has 14 residues. The V gene's germline CDR1 is LNHDA and CDR2 SQIVND (reference sequence). V lost 1 base and J lost 9, with 13 bases in between. The CDR3 coding sequence is TGTGCCAGTAGTATAGGCAGTCAGTTGTGGCCCCAGCATTTT. This gives the protein CASSIGSQLWPQHF.

The rearrangement joins TRBV6-1 to TRBJ2-7; D is uncertain. Germline loops: CDR1 MNHNS, CDR2 SASEGT. Trimming shortened V by 3 bases and J by 1 base, and 10 bases separated the two germline ends. The length of the CDR3 is 14 residues. The CDR3 loop is CASSESRSSYEQYF. The CDR3 coding sequence is TGTGCCAGCAGTGAGTCCCGGAGTTCCTACGAGCAGTACTTC.